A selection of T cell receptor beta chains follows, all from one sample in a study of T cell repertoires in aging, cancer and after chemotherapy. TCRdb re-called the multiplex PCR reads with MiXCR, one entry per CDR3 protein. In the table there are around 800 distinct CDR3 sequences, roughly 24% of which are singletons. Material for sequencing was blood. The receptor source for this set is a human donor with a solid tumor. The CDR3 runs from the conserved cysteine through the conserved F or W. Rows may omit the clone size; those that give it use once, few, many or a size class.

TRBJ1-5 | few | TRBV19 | CASSIGQGRNQPQHF
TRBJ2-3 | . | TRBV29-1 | CSSRTSGGTDTQYF
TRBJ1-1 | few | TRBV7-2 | CASSLASPNRLLLVTEAFF
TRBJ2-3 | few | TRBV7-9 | CASSLATGAQGADTQYF
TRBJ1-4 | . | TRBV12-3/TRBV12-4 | CASSTGGVVSEKLFF
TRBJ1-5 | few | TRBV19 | CASEAGALNQPQHF
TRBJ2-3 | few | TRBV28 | CASNRGQAGADTQYF
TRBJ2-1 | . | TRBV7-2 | CASSLKVGTGRHNEQFF
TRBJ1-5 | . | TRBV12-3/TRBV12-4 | CASSRSGPSYDQPQHF
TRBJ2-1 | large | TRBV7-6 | CASSLLGLEQFF
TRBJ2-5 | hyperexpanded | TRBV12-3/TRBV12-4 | CASRPIPGLADGAQYF
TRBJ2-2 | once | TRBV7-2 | CASSLEGARTGELFF
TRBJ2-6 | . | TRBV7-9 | CASSPTGITSGANVLTF
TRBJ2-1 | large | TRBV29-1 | CSVMTDGLAGSGEQFF
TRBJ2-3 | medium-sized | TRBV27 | CASSFQTGSSTDTQYF
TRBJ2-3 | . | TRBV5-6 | CASSPTIGGGAGTDTQYF
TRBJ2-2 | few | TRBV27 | CASTRKGGLTGELFF
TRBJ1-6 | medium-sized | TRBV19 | CASSIIGYSPLHF
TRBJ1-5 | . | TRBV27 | CASSLYAGTGNQPQHF
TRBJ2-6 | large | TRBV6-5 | CASRAGSGANVLTF
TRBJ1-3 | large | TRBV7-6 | CASSRRTGGNTIYF
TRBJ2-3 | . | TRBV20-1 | CSARDEVQKEEREGTDTQYF
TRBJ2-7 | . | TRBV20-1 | CSAREVLAGSLYEQYF
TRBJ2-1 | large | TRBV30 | CAWRRRGVSSYNEQFF
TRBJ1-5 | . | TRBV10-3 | CAIRRLSQPQHF
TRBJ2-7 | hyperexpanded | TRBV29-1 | CSARGGTSYEQYF
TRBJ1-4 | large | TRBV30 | CAWARTNEKLFF
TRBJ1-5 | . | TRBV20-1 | CSARDQTVSNQPQHF
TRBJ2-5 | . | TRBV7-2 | CASSLGARGRASETQYF
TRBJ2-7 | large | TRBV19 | CASSADSYEQYF
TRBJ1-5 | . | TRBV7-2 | CASSRQRGQPQHF
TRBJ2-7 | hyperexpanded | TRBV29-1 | CSVGTSSYEQYF
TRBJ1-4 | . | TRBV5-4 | CASSWATNEKLFF
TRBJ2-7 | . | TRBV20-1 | CSARPGGGRRYYEQYF
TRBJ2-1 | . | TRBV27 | CASSSGLAEGGEQFF
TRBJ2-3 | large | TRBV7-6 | CASSLMGEEDTQYF
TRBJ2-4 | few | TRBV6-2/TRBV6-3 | CASSPLGLSKNIQYF
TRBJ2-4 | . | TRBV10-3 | CAISDDKPAKNIQYF
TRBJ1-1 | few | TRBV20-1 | CSAPRGFRDTEAFF
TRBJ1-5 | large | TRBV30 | CAWNQGRTQPQHF
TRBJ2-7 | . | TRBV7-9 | CASSFGGARNEQYF